The 29 T cell receptor beta chains in this list originate from one sample, sequenced in a study of blood T cells in healthy people across ages. Using a J-beta primer mix together with a sample-barcoded 5' primer, a second PCR was run for about 7 to 12 cycles. MiXCR, applied by TCRdb to the 5' RACE reads, yields one record per CDR3 protein. In the table there are about 970,000 distinct CDR3 sequences, 45% to 60% of which are singletons. Material for sequencing was blood. These receptors were taken from a woman aged 55 to 70 in good health.

This clonotype has just a few counts. This chain links TRBV5-1 with TRBJ2-5, with 10 positions matching TRBD2. Germline lookup yields CDR1 SGHRS and CDR2 YFSETQ. This CDR3 spans 18 amino acids. J was trimmed by 2 bases and V by 0 bases; bases with no gene match: 10. Here the CDR3 reads CASSLALLGLAVQETQYF. CDR3 DNA: TGCGCCAGCAGCTTGGCTCTCTTAGGACTAGCGGTACAAGAGACCCAGTACTTC.

This sequence joins TRBV4-2 and TRBJ2-3; weak D call: TRBD1 (5 bases). With 0 bases removed from V and 6 bases from J, the gap between germline ends came to 10 bases. Germline CDR1 reads LGHNA; CDR2 reads YNFKEQ. The CDR3 is 14 residues long. CDR3: CASSQDLGADTQYF. CDR3 coding DNA: TGTGCCAGCAGCCAAGATCTTGGGGCTGATACGCAGTATTTT.

The chain recombines TRBV6-1 with TRBJ1-1, with a possible D match to TRBD1 (6 bases). This CDR3 has 13 amino acids. V lost 7 bases, J lost 5 bases, and 14 bases lay in between. Germline CDR1 reads MNHNS; CDR2 reads SASEGT. In DNA, the CDR3 is TGTGCCAGCAAACCTACAGGGAGGACTGAAGCTTTCTTT. This gives the protein CASKPTGRTEAFF.

This clonotype has only a few counts. CDR3 bases: TGTGCCATCAGGAGTTCCGGGACAGGGGGTAACTATGGCTACACCTTC. Residues: CAIRSSGTGGNYGYTF. V gene TRBV10-3 combines with J gene TRBJ1-2; 11 positions match TRBD1. The CDR3 contains 16 residues. CDR1 is ENHRY, CDR2 SYGVKD, per germline. V shed 6 bases, J shed 1 base, and the junction held 7 bases outside the gene matches.

This rearrangement joins TRBV20-1 to TRBJ1-2, with 8 positions matching TRBD1. V shed 2 bases, J shed 8 bases, and the junction held 10 bases outside the gene matches. CDR1 is DFQATT, CDR2 SNEGSKA, per germline (reference sequence). The CDR3 sequence is 14 residues long. CDR3 DNA: TGCAGTGCTAGACGGCTCAGGGGGCGAGGAGGCTACACCTTC. Its protein product is CSARRLRGRGGYTF.

Only a few counts were recorded for this clonotype. The rearrangement joins TRBV4-2 to TRBJ1-4; tentative D call: TRBD1 (5 bases). V was pared by 3 bases and J by 4 bases, with 12 bases between. The CDR3 runs to 15 residues. Germline assignment: CDR1 LGHNA and CDR2 YNFKEQ. The CDR3 protein is CASSQGDELNEKLFF. As DNA, the CDR3 is TGTGCCAGCAGCCAGGGGGACGAGCTTAATGAAAAACTGTTTTTT.

The V and J genes are TRBV10-1 and TRBJ2-7; possibly TRBD2 for D (6 bases). Germline lookup yields CDR1 WNHNN and CDR2 SYGVQD (reference sequence). Trimming took off 8 bases at V and 8 bases at J, with 16 bases between the two ends. This CDR3 comprises 12 residues. The CDR3 sequence: CASGSGVRQQYF. In nucleotides, the CDR3 is TGCGCCAGCGGATCGGGGGTAAGGCAGCAGTACTTC.

J is TRBJ2-5 and V is TRBV28; D is unresolved. The CDR3 spans 15 residues. The V end was cut by 2 bases, the J end by 5 bases, with 15 bases between. Germline CDR1 reads MDHEN; CDR2 reads SYDVKM. CDR3 sequence: CASSLNPGGFETQYF. CDR3 coding DNA: TGTGCCAGCAGTTTAAACCCAGGCGGTTTTGAGACCCAGTACTTC.

The chain joins TRBV6-1 to TRBJ2-1, with TRBD1 matching 7 bases. The germline gives CDR1 MNHNS, CDR2 SASEGT. The trim removed 6 bases at V and 3 bases at J, leaving 8 bases unmatched. The CDR3 is 15 amino acids. The CDR3 sequence: CASRTGTVVYNEQFF. CDR3 sequence (DNA): TGTGCCAGCAGGACCGGGACAGTAGTCTACAATGAGCAGTTCTTC.

The genes are TRBV13 and TRBJ1-2, with a possible D match to TRBD1 (6 bases). The germline gives CDR1 PRHDT, CDR2 FYEKMQ (reference sequence). V was pared by 5 bases and J by 4 bases, with 14 bases between. The CDR3 is made up of 14 amino acids. The CDR3 here is CASSPEQGPYGYTF. CDR3 nucleotides: TGTGCCAGCAGCCCCGAACAGGGTCCCTATGGCTACACCTTC.

The genes are TRBV3-1 and TRBJ2-3; 7 bases are shared with TRBD2. This CDR3 has 15 amino acids. J was trimmed by 2 bases and V by 3 bases; bases with no gene match: 5. The germline gives CDR1 LGHDT, CDR2 YNNKEL (reference sequence). CDR3 residues: CASSQGLRATDTQYF. The DNA of the CDR3 is TGTGCCAGCAGCCAGGGACTACGGGCCACAGATACGCAGTATTTT.

The chain employs TRBV28 and TRBJ2-5; 7 nucleotides agree with TRBD1. The J call is doubtful: the DNA matches TRBJ2-7 better. CDR3 length: 14 residues. Germline V gives CDR1 MDHEN, CDR2 SYDVKM. The CDR3, as DNA: TGTGCCAGCAGTTCCACAGGGGTCAGCTACGAGCAGTACTTC. Its protein is CASSSTGVSYEQYF.

The genes are TRBV20-1 and TRBJ1-2, with a possible D match to TRBD1 (6 bases). Germline V gene data show CDR1 as DFQATT and CDR2 as SNEGSKA (reference sequence). The CDR3 runs to 12 residues. Trimming took off 1 base at V and 6 bases at J, with 9 bases between the two ends. The CDR3 reads CSARGQGHGYTF. The CDR3 DNA is TGCAGTGCTAGAGGGCAGGGGCATGGCTACACCTTC.

Only a few counts were recorded for this clonotype. V and J are TRBV7-2 and TRBJ2-1, with 7 bases aligning to TRBD2. This CDR3 spans 15 amino acids. CDR1 is SGHTA and CDR2 is FQGNSA in the germline V gene. The V gene end was trimmed by 7 bases and the J gene end by 7 bases; junction bases not matched to a gene: 13. CDR3 residues: CASKFYGLAENEQFF. CDR3 DNA sequence: TGTGCCAGCAAGTTCTATGGGCTAGCGGAAAATGAGCAGTTCTTC.

This clonotype was counted between two and nine times. This chain uses TRBV4-1 with TRBJ2-7, with 7 bases lining up with TRBD2. J was trimmed by 1 base and V by 4 bases; bases with no gene match: 13. Germline V CDR1 and CDR2: MGHRA, YSYEKL. CDR3 size: 17 residues. The CDR3 is CASSPDWGREGSYEQYF. The CDR3 coding sequence is TGCGCCAGCAGCCCTGATTGGGGGAGGGAGGGGTCCTACGAGCAGTACTTC.

The chain has TRBV7-9 and TRBJ1-2, with D unclear. The CDR3 totals 16 residues. CDR1 SEHNR and CDR2 FQNEAQ come from the germline V gene (reference sequence). V lost 4 bases and J lost 4, with 19 bases in between. CDR3 DNA: TGTGCCAGCAGCTCCCCACCCGAGCAGGACCTCTATGGCTACACCTTC. It translates to CASSSPPEQDLYGYTF.

This clonotype came up a few times. The chain recombines TRBV7-2 with TRBJ2-7; the match to TRBD2 covers 11 bases. The CDR3 is 16 residues long. The junction had 9 bases not matched to a gene; V was cut back by 4 bases and J by 4 bases. Germline assignment: CDR1 SGHTA and CDR2 FQGNSA. CDR3 coding DNA: TGTGCCAGCAGCTCCCCTCGACTAGCGGGATCTTACGAGCAGTACTTC. Encoded protein: CASSSPRLAGSYEQYF. The complete variable domain, with remaining parts taken from reference TRBV7-2 and TRBJ2-7, reads GAGVSQSPSNKVTEKGKDVELRCDPISGHTALYWYRQSLGQGLEFLIYFQGNSAPDKSGLPSDRFSAERTGGSVSTLTIQRTQQEDSAVYLCASSSPRLAGSYEQYFGPGTRLTVT.

With respect to this clonotype: Germline and junction disagree at one end, which may indicate a read error. The chain is built from TRBV2 and TRBJ1-6; D ambiguous. The germline gives CDR1 SNHLY, CDR2 FYNNEI. The CDR3 contains 12 residues. CDR3 amino acids: CASSAANSPPHF. The CDR3 DNA follows: TGTGCCAGCAGTGCAGCTAATTCACCCCCCCACTTT. Full variable domain (outside the CDR3, taken from reference TRBV2 and TRBJ1-6): EPEVTQTPSHQVTQMGQEVILRCVPISNHLYFYWYRQILGQKVEFLVSFYNNEISEKSEIFDDQFSVERPDGSNFTLKIRSTKLEDSAMYFCASSAANSPPHFGNGTRLTVT.

This sequence joins TRBV10-3 and TRBJ2-7, with D possibly called TRBD1 or TRBD2 (5 bases each). CDR3 length: 14 residues. CDR1 and CDR2 (germline): ENHRY, SYGVKD. Trimming removed 6 bases from V and 0 bases from J, with 12 bases in between. The CDR3 DNA sequence: TGTGCCATCAGGGGGGAGAGGTCCTCCTACGAGCAGTACTTC. Residues: CAIRGERSSYEQYF.

In this sample, this clonotype turned up a few times. V and J are TRBV12-3 or TRBV12-4 and TRBJ2-3; perhaps TRBD1 as D (6 bases). The CDR3 spans 12 residues. V lost 8 bases and J lost 5, with 11 bases in between. The chain's CDR3 is CASGRGVDTQYF. Here the CDR3 DNA reads TGTGCCAGCGGCAGGGGAGTAGATACGCAGTATTTT.

This chain joins TRBV11-3 and TRBJ2-3, with TRBD2 identical over 11 bases. Germline V gives CDR1 SGHNT, CDR2 YENEEA. V was pared by 4 bases and J by 7 bases, with 7 bases of the junction left unmatched. The CDR3 has 15 residues. CDR3 DNA sequence: TGTGCCAGCAGCTACGGGAGGACTAGCGGGCATACGCAGTATTTT. This encodes CASSYGRTSGHTQYF.

The V and J genes are TRBV27 and TRBJ2-5, with 7 bases lining up with TRBD1. The CDR3 extends over 14 amino acids. Germline V gives CDR1 MNHEY, CDR2 SMNVEV (reference sequence). J was trimmed by 5 bases and V by 5 bases; bases with no gene match: 8. The DNA of the CDR3 is TGTGCCAGCAGTCCTACAGGGGTAGGGGAGACCCAGTACTTC. Its translation: CASSPTGVGETQYF.

CDR3 nucleotide sequence: TGCAGCGTTGGAACTAGCGGTGTATACAATGAGCAGTACTTC. Translation: CSVGTSGVYNEQYF. The genes are TRBV29-1 and TRBJ2-1, with 8 bases lining up with TRBD2. With the DNA end fitting TRBJ2-7 better, the J assignment may be wrong. The CDR3 is 14 amino acids. Germline CDR1 SQVTM, CDR2 ANQGSEA.

The chain recombines TRBV6-2 or TRBV6-3 with TRBJ2-7; 7 bases line up with TRBD2. This CDR3 comprises 16 residues. Losses at the gene ends were 7 bases for V and 4 bases for J; bases not matched to a gene: 16. The germline V gene encodes CDR1 MNHEY and CDR2 SVGEGT. The CDR3, as DNA: TGTGCCAGCAAAAAGGGCCGCGGAAGCGGGACGTACGAGCAGTACTTC. Protein: CASKKGRGSGTYEQYF.

J is TRBJ2-3 and V is TRBV10-3; D gene unclear. Per germline, CDR1 ENHRY and CDR2 SYGVKD. V gave up 5 bases and J gave up 3 bases, with 12 bases separating them. The CDR3 loop spans 14 amino acids. The CDR3 loop is CAISSGLVTDTQYF. Written as DNA, the CDR3 is TGTGCCATCAGTTCTGGTCTTGTTACAGATACGCAGTATTTT.

V gene TRBV13 combines with J gene TRBJ2-7; the match to TRBD2 covers 8 bases. Germline V gene sequence: CDR1 PRHDT, CDR2 FYEKMQ (reference sequence). V gave up 8 bases and J gave up 1 base; unmatched junction bases: 7. The CDR3 consists of 14 residues. The CDR3 loop reads CASCAQRESYEQYF. DNA of the CDR3: TGTGCCAGCTGTGCCCAGCGGGAGTCCTACGAGCAGTACTTC.

The CDR3 DNA reads as TGTGCCAGCAGCGTAGACCGCCTAGACCTGGCAAGCAATCAGCCCCAGCATTTT. It encodes CASSVDRLDLASNQPQHF. The chain couples TRBV9 to TRBJ1-5; D uncertain. The CDR3 extends over 18 amino acids. From germline, CDR1 is SGDLS and CDR2 YYNGEE. The germline V and J ends were trimmed by 0 bases and 1 base, with 17 bases remaining between them.

This clonotype was observed a handful of times. The V and J genes are TRBV7-2 and TRBJ2-7; the D is unclear. The CDR3 runs 14 residues. With 5 bases removed from V and 6 bases from J, the gap between germline ends came to 17 bases. Germline V gene lookup returns CDR1 SGHTA and CDR2 FQGNSA. The CDR3 region has the DNA TGTGCCAGCAGCCCCCGTACTGGCGAGCTCGAGCAGTACTTC. This encodes CASSPRTGELEQYF. Full variable domain (missing parts from reference TRBV7-2 and TRBJ2-7): GAGVSQSPSNKVTEKGKDVELRCDPISGHTALYWYRQSLGQGLEFLIYFQGNSAPDKSGLPSDRFSAERTGGSVSTLTIQRTQQEDSAVYLCASSPRTGELEQYFGPGTRLTVT.

This clonotype was recorded at least ten times. The V gene is TRBV7-2, the J gene TRBJ2-5, with 8 bases matching TRBD2. With 5 bases clipped from V and 2 bases from J, the junction kept 4 bases outside the gene matches. The CDR3 sequence is 14 residues long. Germline CDR1 is SGHTA and CDR2 is FQGNSA. The CDR3 sequence is CASSPGGAQETQYF. The DNA for the CDR3 is TGTGCCAGCAGCCCGGGGGGGGCTCAAGAGACCCAGTACTTC.